This TCR beta chain was identified in a study of blood T cell repertoires in COVID-19. Study overall: Spain, Italy and the United States supplied samples that represented acute and convalescent COVID-19.

Per the authors' pipeline: The assay estimated nucleated cells by amplifying reference gene primers. Some clones are missing from TCRdb's copy, which holds only in-frame ones; the method was immunoSEQ multiplex PCR. That table gives V, J and clone size, and the DNA gave D and trimming. The sample contains 250,000 to 300,000 clones, about 86% of which appear only once. Trimming removed 4 bases from V and 4 bases from J; junction bases left unmatched: 13. Germline CDR1 and CDR2: SGHVS and FNYEAQ. The CDR3 is 17 amino acids. The clonotype comes from a man at least 80 years old with acute or convalescent COVID-19. The chain has TRBV7-6 and TRBJ2-5; 9 bases match TRBD1. Sequenced sample: peripheral blood. CDR3 sequence (DNA): TGTGCCAGCAGCTGGGACAGGGTAACGATGGTGGGAGAGACCCAGTACTTC. Its translation: CASSWDRVTMVGETQYF.